This entry lists 28 T cell receptor beta chains sequenced from one sample in a study of blood T cell repertoires in COVID-19 (dated by TCRdb to the early 2020s). To prepare the library, the immunoSEQ multiplex PCR assay was applied. TCRdb provides this immuneACCESS table in a form limited to in-frame rearrangements. Some clones are lacking; in checked studies, under half of them reflect an unresolved V gene, and why the rest are absent is not known. Recorded for this sample are around 40,000 clones; 80% to 90% of them occurred a single time. The ten largest clonotypes hold 20% to 30% of the sample. The sample comprised peripheral blood. These receptors were collected from a man between 45 and 60 years old with active or convalescent COVID-19.

This clone showed up just a few times. The chain combines TRBV27 with TRBJ2-4, with 9 positions matching TRBD1. The length of the CDR3 is 16 residues. J was trimmed by 5 bases and V by 5 bases; bases with no gene match: 10. Germline V gene lookup returns CDR1 MNHEY and CDR2 SMNVEV (reference sequence). The CDR3 loop reads CASSARTTGGQNIQYF. As DNA, the CDR3 is TGTGCCAGCAGTGCGCGAACGACAGGGGGTCAAAACATTCAGTACTTC.

The V gene is TRBV28, the J gene TRBJ2-1; the D gene is possibly TRBD2 (5 bases). Germline V gives CDR1 MDHEN, CDR2 SYDVKM. The CDR3 runs to 14 residues. V dropped 7 bases and J dropped 5 bases, with 15 bases sitting between them. CDR3 DNA: TGTGCCAGCACCTCCCAAGGGAGCCACAATGAGCAGTTCTTC. Encoded protein: CASTSQGSHNEQFF.

The chain couples TRBV12-3 or TRBV12-4 to TRBJ1-2; D is unresolved. This CDR3 region has 11 residues. The V end lost 3 bases, the J end lost 5 bases, and 4 bases lay between the germline ends. This chain's CDR3 is CASSFGYGYTF. The CDR3 DNA is TGTGCCAGCAGTTTCGGGTATGGCTACACCTTC.

The chain uses TRBV19 and TRBJ2-1, with a weak D call TRBD2 (5 bases). Germline lookup yields CDR1 LNHDA and CDR2 SQIVND (reference sequence). The CDR3 covers 16 residues. With 4 bases removed from V and 5 bases from J, the gap between germline ends came to 18 bases. CDR3 in amino acids: CASSNVGERINNEQFF. The CDR3 coding sequence is TGTGCCAGTAGTAACGTCGGGGAGAGAATAAACAATGAGCAGTTCTTC.

This clone was detected only a few times. This sequence joins TRBV6-4 and TRBJ1-6; D possibly corresponds to TRBD1 (5 bases). Trimming removed 0 bases at V and 10 bases at J, with 10 bases between. Germline V gene lookup returns CDR1 MRHNA and CDR2 SNTAGT. The CDR3 covers 14 residues. CDR3 amino acids: CASSDSPGNSPLHF. CDR3 sequence (DNA): TGTGCCAGCAGTGACTCGCCAGGGAACTCACCCCTCCACTTT.

This sequence joins TRBV5-1 and TRBJ1-4, with a tentative D call TRBD1 (6 bases). The CDR3 has 14 amino acids. Germline assignment: CDR1 SGHRS and CDR2 YFSETQ. V was pared by 7 bases and J by 3 bases, with 13 bases between. As DNA, the CDR3 is TGCGCCAGCGCCGATGGACAGCCTAATGAAAAACTGTTTTTT. It codes for CASADGQPNEKLFF.

The rearrangement uses TRBV30 and TRBJ2-7, with 7 bases identical to TRBD2. The CDR3 covers 14 residues. Germline CDR1 GTSNPN, CDR2 SVGIG (reference sequence). V dropped 2 bases and J dropped 6; count of bases not matched to a gene: 10. As DNA, the CDR3 is TGTGCCTGGAGTCCCTCCATCAGCGGGACCGAGCAGTACTTC. This encodes CAWSPSISGTEQYF.

This chain joins TRBV24-1 and TRBJ2-1, with 7 bases that match TRBD2. The V and J ends lost 2 bases and 8 bases, in that order; junction bases with no gene match: 11. The germline V gene encodes CDR1 KGHDR and CDR2 SFDVKD. The CDR3 is 16 residues long. CDR3 sequence reads: CATSDSGTTRRDEQFF. In DNA form, the CDR3 reads TGTGCCACCAGTGATTCCGGGACTACCCGTCGCGATGAGCAGTTCTTC.

The gene calls are TRBV11-2 and TRBJ1-4, with 8 bases fitting TRBD1. CDR3 length equals 15 residues. Germline V gene data show CDR1 as SGHAT and CDR2 as FQNNGV. Losses at the gene ends were 3 bases for V and 4 bases for J; bases not matched to a gene: 4. For the CDR3, the DNA is TGTGCCAGCAGCTTGGGGACAGGTCGTAATGAAAAACTGTTTTTT. This translates into CASSLGTGRNEKLFF.

V and J are TRBV2 and TRBJ1-1, with TRBD1 as a possible D gene (5 bases). The V end was cut by 2 bases, the J end by 5 bases, with 6 bases between. Germline V gives CDR1 SNHLY, CDR2 FYNNEI. The CDR3 has 12 residues. Here the CDR3 reads CASSEYRTEAFF. As DNA, the CDR3 is TGTGCCAGCAGTGAATACAGGACTGAAGCTTTCTTT.

V gene TRBV4-1 combines with J gene TRBJ1-1, with TRBD1 matching 12 bases. Trimming at V came to 4 bases and at J to 5 bases, leaving 14 bases not matched to a gene. The CDR3 length is 18 residues. Germline-derived CDR1 and CDR2 are MGHRA and YSYEKL. The CDR3 spells CASSLLLLGQGAWTEAFF. DNA of the CDR3: TGCGCCAGCAGCCTTCTTCTTCTGGGACAGGGGGCTTGGACTGAAGCTTTCTTT.

This clone was seen once. The gene calls are TRBV3-1 (or the pseudogene TRBV3-2) and TRBJ1-5; D uncertain. The length of the CDR3 is 15 residues. Trimming removed 4 bases at V and 1 base at J, with 11 bases between. The germline gives CDR1 LGHDT, CDR2 YNNKEL (reference sequence). The CDR3 DNA is TGTGCCAGCAGCCCATCGGTAAAGAGCAATCAGCCCCAGCATTTT. Residues: CASSPSVKSNQPQHF.

V and J are TRBV5-1 and TRBJ1-2, with D unresolved. CDR1 is SGHRS and CDR2 is YFSETQ in the germline V gene. The CDR3 consists of 15 residues. V lost 1 base to trimming and J lost 6 bases, with 16 bases between them. CDR3 bases: TGCGCCAGCAGCTTGTTTAGCTTTGGGGAGGATGGCTACACCTTC. Protein: CASSLFSFGEDGYTF. The whole variable domain, remainder taken from reference TRBV5-1 and TRBJ1-2, is KAGVTQTPRYLIKTRGQQVTLSCSPISGHRSVSWYQQTPGQGLQFLFEYFSETQRNKGNFPGRFSGRQFSNSRSEMNVSTLELGDSALYLCASSLFSFGEDGYTFGSGTRLTVV.

The chain recombines TRBV24-1 with TRBJ2-3; 7 bases align to TRBD1. V shed 4 bases and J 1 base; nucleotides not matched to a gene: 7. This CDR3 spans 16 amino acids. CDR1 is KGHDR, CDR2 SFDVKD, per germline. The CDR3 DNA is TGTGCCACCAGTGACACAGCCGGGACAGGCACAGATACGCAGTATTTT. Its protein is CATSDTAGTGTDTQYF.

This sequence joins TRBV6-6 and TRBJ1-2; D is unresolved. CDR1 MNHNY and CDR2 SVGAGI come from the germline V gene (reference sequence). V lost 3 bases to trimming and J lost 4 bases, with 9 bases between them. The CDR3 totals 13 residues. Here the CDR3 reads CASSYDISYGYTF. In nucleotides, the CDR3 is TGTGCCAGCAGTTATGACATCTCCTATGGCTACACCTTC.

This clone was seen just once. The V call is TRBV6-1, the J call TRBJ1-5, with no clear D. The V and J ends lost 1 base and 5 bases respectively, with 6 bases between them. CDR3 length: 13 amino acids. In germline, CDR1 is MNHNS, CDR2 SASEGT. The CDR3 coding sequence is TGTGCCAGCAGTGAAGGACAAGATCAGCCCCAGCATTTT. Residues: CASSEGQDQPQHF.

V gene TRBV27 combines with J gene TRBJ1-6; D uncertain. The germline V gene has CDR1 MNHEY and CDR2 SMNVEV (reference sequence). Trimming cost V 2 bases and J 7 bases, with 9 bases left between them. This CDR3 spans 14 amino acids. The CDR3 loop reads CASSLEGGNSPLHF. For the CDR3, the DNA is TGTGCCAGCAGTTTAGAGGGCGGAAATTCACCCCTCCACTTT.

The J gene is TRBJ2-2, the V gene TRBV27; tentative D call: TRBD2 (5 bases). CDR1 is MNHEY, CDR2 SMNVEV, per germline (reference sequence). The germline V and J ends were trimmed by 7 bases and 0 bases, with 15 bases remaining between them. The CDR3 is 16 residues long. CDR3 residues: CASKQERPPNTGELFF. The CDR3 DNA reads TGTGCCAGCAAACAAGAGCGGCCACCGAACACCGGGGAGCTGTTTTTT.

The gene calls are TRBV18 and TRBJ1-2; 7 nucleotides align to TRBD1. This CDR3 comprises 13 residues. Trimming removed 3 bases from V and 8 bases from J; junction bases left unmatched: 6. CDR1 and CDR2 (germline): KGHSH, LQKENI. The CDR3 region is CASSPDRSQGYTF. The CDR3 DNA sequence: TGTGCCAGCTCACCGGACAGGTCGCAGGGCTACACCTTC.

This clone was observed once. The rearrangement links TRBV5-1 to TRBJ2-3; no definite D call. From germline, CDR1 is SGHRS and CDR2 YFSETQ. V was shortened by 4 bases and J by 2 bases, with 20 bases between the two germline ends. The CDR3 is 17 residues long. DNA of the CDR3: TGCGCCAGCAGCGCCGCTATCGCCCCCGTTACCACAGATACGCAGTATTTT. It codes for CASSAAIAPVTTDTQYF. The full variable domain, rest sourced from reference TRBV5-1 and TRBJ2-3, is KAGVTQTPRYLIKTRGQQVTLSCSPISGHRSVSWYQQTPGQGLQFLFEYFSETQRNKGNFPGRFSGRQFSNSRSEMNVSTLELGDSALYLCASSAAIAPVTTDTQYFGPGTRLTVL.

The V and J genes are TRBV28 and TRBJ2-5, with D possibly matching TRBD1 (9 bases). The V and J ends lost 5 bases and 2 bases respectively, with 15 bases between them. There are 15 residues in the CDR3. Germline V gene sequence: CDR1 MDHEN, CDR2 SYDVKM. CDR3 coding DNA: TGTGCCAGCAGTATAGCGGGACAGGGACAAGAGACCCAGTACTTC. Translating gives CASSIAGQGQETQYF. The entire variable domain, with the rest obtained from reference TRBV28 and TRBJ2-5, is as follows: DVKVTQSSRYLVKRTGEKVFLECVQDMDHENMFWYRQDPGLGLRLIYFSYDVKMKEKGDIPEGYSVSREKKERFSLILESASTNQTSMYLCASSIAGQGQETQYFGPGTRLLVL.

The CDR3 DNA reads TGTGCCATCAGCTCCACGCAGGGGCGCCTGTATGAAAAACTGTTTTTT. Its protein is CAISSTQGRLYEKLFF. V gene TRBV10-3 combines with J gene TRBJ1-4, with D maybe TRBD1 (6 bases). V dropped 6 bases and J dropped 6 bases, with 20 bases sitting between them. This CDR3 is built from 16 residues. Germline loops: CDR1 ENHRY, CDR2 SYGVKD.

This clone was detected only once. The V call is TRBV5-8, the J call TRBJ2-7; 8 bases are a match to TRBD2. The CDR3 sequence is 15 residues long. V lost 0 bases, J lost 3 bases, and 5 bases stayed unmatched. The germline CDR1 and CDR2 sequences are SGHTS and YDEGEE. CDR3 sequence (DNA): TGTGCCAGCAGCTTGGCCACTCGGGGGGGCTACGAGCAGTACTTC. As protein: CASSLATRGGYEQYF.

The chain couples TRBV2 to TRBJ1-6, with 7 bases identical to TRBD1. The CDR3 consists of 14 residues. V lost 4 bases and J lost 9; bases outside the gene matches: 6. Germline CDR1 and CDR2: SNHLY and FYNNEI. The CDR3 DNA reads TGTGCCAGCAGTGGCGAGGGGGCTGGTTCACCCCTCCACTTT. It encodes CASSGEGAGSPLHF.

The gene calls are TRBV2 and TRBJ1-2; D remains unclear. Trimming shortened V by 2 bases and J by 8 bases, and 12 bases separated the two germline ends. CDR1 is SNHLY, CDR2 FYNNEI, per germline. The CDR3 consists of 13 residues. The DNA for the CDR3 is TGTGCCAGCAGTGAAACCCTCTACTCGGGCTACACCTTC. Translated: CASSETLYSGYTF.

The V call is TRBV11-2, the J call TRBJ2-2; TRBD2 aligns across 8 bases. CDR3 size: 15 residues. The trim removed 0 bases at V and 5 bases at J, leaving 2 bases unmatched. CDR1 SGHAT and CDR2 FQNNGV come from the germline V gene. This chain's CDR3 is CASSLELAATGELFF. CDR3 DNA sequence: TGTGCCAGCAGCTTAGAACTAGCGGCAACCGGGGAGCTGTTTTTT.

This clone was recorded a few times. Here the CDR3 DNA reads TGTGCCAGCAGCGTATGGGAGGGGACTGAAGCTTTCTTT. It specifies CASSVWEGTEAFF. The chain combines TRBV9 with TRBJ1-1; D possibly corresponds to TRBD1 (5 bases). V lost 1 base and J lost 5, with 9 bases in between. This CDR3 is 13 amino acids long. CDR1 and CDR2 (germline): SGDLS, YYNGEE. Using reference TRBV9 and TRBJ1-1 for the parts outside the CDR3, the full variable domain is DSGVTQTPKHLITATGQRVTLRCSPRSGDLSVYWYQQSLDQGLQFLIQYYNGEERAKGNILERFSAQQFPDLHSELNLSSLELGDSALYFCASSVWEGTEAFFGQGTRLTVV.

The V call is TRBV6-4, the J call TRBJ2-6; D is unresolved. This CDR3 comprises 14 residues. V was trimmed by 0 bases and J by 4 bases, leaving 4 bases between them. Germline loops: CDR1 MRHNA, CDR2 SNTAGT. The CDR3 reads CASSDSKGANVLTF. CDR3 DNA: TGTGCCAGCAGTGACTCTAAAGGGGCCAACGTCCTGACTTTC.